There are a few counts of the clone carrying this T cell receptor beta chain. This entry comes from a study of blood T cell repertoires in COVID-19. Study-level background: Nucleic acid was either cDNA or gDNA, and it came from T cells, B-cell-depleted T cells, or PBMCs.

Authors' data handling: Reference gene primers were amplified, and this amplification served to estimate nucleated cell counts. The method was immunoSEQ multiplex PCR; TCRdb's version includes in-frame clones alone and lacks a portion of them. D and trimming were read from the DNA, whereas the V and J calls and clone size are those reported in that table. The sample holds roughly 80,000 clones, around 80% seen once. The germline gives CDR1 MRHNA, CDR2 SNTAGT. The CDR3 is made up of 15 amino acids. V lost 6 bases, J lost 7 bases, and 8 bases stayed unmatched. V gene TRBV6-4 combines with J gene TRBJ2-1, with TRBD1 matching over 11 bases. The TCR was taken from a man in his 60s with active or convalescent COVID-19. The sample comprised peripheral blood. The CDR3, as DNA: TGTGCCAGCAGCGCAGGACAGGGGGCCGGGAATGAGCAGTTCTTC. Encoded protein: CASSAGQGAGNEQFF.